This T cell receptor (beta chain) is from a study of blood T cell repertoires in COVID-19. About the study: In each case, the material was cDNA or gDNA derived from T cells, B-cell-depleted T cells, or PBMCs.

The trim removed 0 bases at V and 7 bases at J, leaving 9 bases unmatched. CDR1 LGHNA and CDR2 YSLEER come from the germline V gene. The CDR3 contains 18 residues. Sequenced by immunoSEQ multiplex PCR; TCRdb stores in-frame clones only, minus some. Here the sample spans some 74,000 clones, around 83% being singletons. The sequence was collected from a man aged 80 or over with acute or convalescent COVID-19. V and J are TRBV4-3 and TRBJ2-5; 15 positions match TRBD2. The source material was peripheral blood. This CDR3 reads CASSQDNGLAGGPGTQYF. The CDR3 DNA reads as TGCGCCAGCAGCCAAGATAACGGACTAGCGGGAGGGCCGGGGACCCAGTACTTC.